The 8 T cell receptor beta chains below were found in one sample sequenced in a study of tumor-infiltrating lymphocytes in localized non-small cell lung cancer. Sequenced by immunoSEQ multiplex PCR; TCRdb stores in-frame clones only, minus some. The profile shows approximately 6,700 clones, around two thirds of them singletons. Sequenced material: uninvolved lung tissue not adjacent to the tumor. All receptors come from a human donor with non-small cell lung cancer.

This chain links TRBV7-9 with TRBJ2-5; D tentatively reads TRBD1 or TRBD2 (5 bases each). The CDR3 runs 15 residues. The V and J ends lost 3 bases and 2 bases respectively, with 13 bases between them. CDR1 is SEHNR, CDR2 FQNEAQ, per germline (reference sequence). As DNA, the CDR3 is TGTGCCAGCAGCTTTTCCGGGACGTTGCAAGAGACCCAGTACTTC. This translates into CASSFSGTLQETQYF.

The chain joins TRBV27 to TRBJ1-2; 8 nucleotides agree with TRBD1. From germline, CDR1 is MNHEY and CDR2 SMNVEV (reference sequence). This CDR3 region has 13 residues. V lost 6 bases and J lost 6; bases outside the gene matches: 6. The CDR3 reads CASSFRGRDGYTF. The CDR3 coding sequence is TGTGCCAGCAGCTTCAGGGGGCGGGATGGCTACACCTTC.

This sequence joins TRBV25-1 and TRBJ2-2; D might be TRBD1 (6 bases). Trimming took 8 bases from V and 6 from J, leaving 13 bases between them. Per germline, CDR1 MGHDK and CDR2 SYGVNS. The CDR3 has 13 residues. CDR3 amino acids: CASGTGLAGELFF. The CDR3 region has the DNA TGTGCCAGCGGAACAGGGTTGGCCGGGGAGCTGTTTTTT.

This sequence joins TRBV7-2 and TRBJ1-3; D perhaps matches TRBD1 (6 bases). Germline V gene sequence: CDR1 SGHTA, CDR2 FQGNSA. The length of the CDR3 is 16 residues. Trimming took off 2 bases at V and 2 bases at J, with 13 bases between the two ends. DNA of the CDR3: TGTGCCAGCAGCTTATTTGGGGGGGCTGCTGGAAACACCATATATTTT. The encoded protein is CASSLFGGAAGNTIYF.

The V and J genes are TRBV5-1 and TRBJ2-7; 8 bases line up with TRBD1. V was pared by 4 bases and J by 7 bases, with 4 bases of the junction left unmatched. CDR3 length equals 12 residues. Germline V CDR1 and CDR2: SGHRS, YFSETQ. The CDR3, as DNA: TGCGCCAGCAGCACTACAGGGGGGGAGCAGTACTTC. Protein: CASSTTGGEQYF.

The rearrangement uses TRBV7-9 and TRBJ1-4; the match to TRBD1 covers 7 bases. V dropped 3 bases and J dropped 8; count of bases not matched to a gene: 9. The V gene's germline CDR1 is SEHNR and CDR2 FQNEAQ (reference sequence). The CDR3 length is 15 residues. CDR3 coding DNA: TGTGCCAGCAGCTTCGGGACAGCGCAGGGGGAAAAACTGTTTTTT. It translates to CASSFGTAQGEKLFF. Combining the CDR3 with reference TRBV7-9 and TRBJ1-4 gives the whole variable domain DTGVSQNPRHKITKRGQNVTFRCDPISEHNRLYWYRQTLGQGPEFLTYFQNEAQLEKSRLLSDRFSAERPKGSFSTLEIQRTEQGDSAMYLCASSFGTAQGEKLFFGSGTQLSVL.

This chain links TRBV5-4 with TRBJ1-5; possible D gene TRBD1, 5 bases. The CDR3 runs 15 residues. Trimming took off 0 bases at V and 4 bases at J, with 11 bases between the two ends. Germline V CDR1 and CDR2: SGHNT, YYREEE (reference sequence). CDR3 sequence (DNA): TGTGCCAGCAGCTTGGGGGGGTCGGCGAATCAGCCCCAGCATTTT. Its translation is CASSLGGSANQPQHF.

The CDR3 DNA sequence: TGTGCCAGCAGTTACTCGCTTGGGGCAAACTATGGCTACACCTTC. Its protein is CASSYSLGANYGYTF. This chain connects TRBV6-6 to TRBJ1-2; weak D call: TRBD1 (5 bases). Trimming removed 0 bases from V and 2 bases from J, with 10 bases in between. Germline CDR1 and CDR2: MNHNY and SVGAGI (reference sequence). The CDR3 totals 15 residues.